These T cell receptor beta chains were read from a single sample in a study of tumor and adjacent non-tumor tissue in lung cancer. MiXCR was run by TCRdb on the multiplex PCR reads, yielding one entry per CDR3 protein. This sample carries about 70,000 distinct CDR3 sequences, less than 80% of them seen once, and the ten largest clones take approximately 28%. Sequencing input: lung tumor tissue. These receptor sequences come from a man aged 55 to 70 with non-small cell lung cancer. Both conserved end residues are part of each CDR3. The D gene is left open where the match is weak. Clone size is given for some rows only: seen once, a few or many times, or a class if the clone is expanded.

v_call	j_call	d_call	clone_size	cdr3_nt	cdr3_aa
TRBV11-3	TRBJ1-1	NA	NA	TGTGCCAGTAGATTAGGGGAGAACACTGAAACTTTCTTT	CASRLGENTETFF
TRBV20-1	TRBJ2-1	NA	NA	TGCATTGCTAGTGATCCCCAGACTGGCCTTATTGAGCAGTTCTTC	CIASDPQTGLIEQFF
TRBV29-1	TRBJ2-2	TRBD2	NA	TGTAGCATGGGGGTCCTAGCGGACACCGGGGAGCTGTTTTTT	CSMGVLADTGELFF
TRBV6-1	TRBJ2-3	NA	NA	TGTGCCAGCTGCTTGACTAGGAGAACAGATACGCAGTATTTT	CASCLTRRTDTQYF
TRBV5-4	TRBJ1-3	NA	NA	TGTGCCAGCAGCGGTGGGCAGGGGCCTAACTCTGGAAACACCATATATTTT	CASSGGQGPNSGNTIYF
TRBV11-1	TRBJ2-5	NA	NA	TGTGCCAGCATCAAAGACACGTACCAAGAGATCCAGTGCTTC	CASIKDTYQEIQCF
TRBV29-1	TRBJ2-7	TRBD1	NA	TGCAGAGTTGAAAACCCCGGAAGGGGGCTTGACGAGCGGTACTTC	CRVENPGRGLDERYF
TRBV29-1	TRBJ2-7	TRBD2	once	TGCAACGTTAAACGGGGGGGGAGCGGACTAGCGGGAAGCGAGCAGTACTTC	CNVKRGGSGLAGSEQYF
TRBV20-1	TRBJ2-3	TRBD2	many	TGCAGTGCTGAACTAGCGGGAGCCTCAGATACGCAGTATTTT	CSAELAGASDTQYF
TRBV5-5	TRBJ2-7	TRBD2	NA	TGTGCCAGCAGTTTCTGGCTTTCCGCACTAAGCGGGAGTGGCGAGCATTACTTC	CASSFWLSALSGSGEHYF
TRBV10-3	TRBJ2-7	NA	NA	TGTGTAATCAGTGAGTCGAGAGTAGAGCAGTACTTC	CVISESRVEQYF
TRBV10-2	TRBJ2-5	TRBD1	NA	TGCGCTAGCAGATCCGGACAGGCGACTGCGACCCAGTACTTC	CASRSGQATATQYF
TRBV19	TRBJ2-4	NA	NA	TGTGCCAGTAGTCCGACAGTACGCATAGCCAAAAACATTCAGTACTTC	CASSPTVRIAKNIQYF
TRBV12-3/TRBV12-4	TRBJ2-5	NA	NA	TGTGCCAGCAGTTTATTGAGCACGGGGACCCAGTACTTC	CASSLLSTGTQYF
TRBV6-5	TRBJ2-7	NA	NA	TGTGCCAGCAGCGAAGCCCCGGGAAGGTACTATGAGCAGTACTTC	CASSEAPGRYYEQYF
TRBV5-1	TRBJ2-7	NA	few	TGCGCCAGCAGCTTGGCCCCAGGGAATTCCTACGAGCAGTACTTC	CASSLAPGNSYEQYF
TRBV5-5	TRBJ2-2	NA	NA	TGTGCCAGGAGCTCCATAGCGCCGAACACAGGGGAGCTGTTTTTT	CARSSIAPNTGELFF
TRBV28	TRBJ1-1	NA	few	TGTGCCAGCACCCGGGACAAGAAAGCTTTCTTT	CASTRDKKAFF
TRBV12-3/TRBV12-4	TRBJ2-5	NA	NA	TGTGCCTGCATCCTGTCTCCTCAAGAGACCCAGTACTTC	CACILSPQETQYF
TRBV5-5	TRBJ2-5	NA	NA	TGCGCCGGCAGCTTAGGGTACGCTTGGGAGACCCAGTACTTC	CAGSLGYAWETQYF
TRBV29-1	TRBJ1-1	NA	few	TGTAGCATGGATTCGAACACTGAAGCTTTCTTT	CSMDSNTEAFF
TRBV10-2	TRBJ2-7	NA	once	TGCGCCAGCAGTGAGGTAGGGAACCCCTACGGGCAGTACTTC	CASSEVGNPYGQYF
TRBV20-1	TRBJ2-1	NA	NA	TGCAATGCTAGAGGTTCAACGACAATCGAGCAGTTCTTC	CNARGSTTIEQFF
TRBV14	TRBJ2-7	NA	NA	TGTACCAGCAGCCAAGAGTCACTAACGGGCAGCTACGAGCAGTACTTC	CTSSQESLTGSYEQYF
TRBV6-2/TRBV6-3	TRBJ2-1	TRBD1	NA	TGTGCCAGCAGTAGACAGGGCTCATGCAATGAGCAATTCTTC	CASSRQGSCNEQFF
TRBV11-2	TRBJ2-1	NA	many	TGTGCCAGCAGCACGGTCTCCTACAATGAGCAGTTCTTC	CASSTVSYNEQFF
TRBV20-1	TRBJ2-3	NA	NA	TGCAGTGCTCACGCTAGCACCTATACAGATACGCAGTATTTT	CSAHASTYTDTQYF
TRBV6-1	TRBJ2-2	TRBD2	NA	TGTGCCAGCAGTGGGACTAGCGGGAACACACCGGGGGAGCTGTTTTTT	CASSGTSGNTPGELFF
TRBV29-1	TRBJ1-1	NA	NA	TGCATCCTTGAGTACGGACCTTTGAATACTGAAGCTTTCTTT	CILEYGPLNTEAFF
TRBV28	TRBJ2-1	TRBD2	NA	TGTGCCAGCAGGAAACTAGCGGGAGGGCCCCATGAGCAGTTCTTC	CASRKLAGGPHEQFF
TRBV7-9	TRBJ2-4	TRBD2	NA	TGTGCCAGCAGCGGACTAGCCAAAAACATTCAGCACTTC	CASSGLAKNIQHF
TRBV29-1	TRBJ2-3	NA	NA	TGCATCTTCCGAGCGGGTGCCTATACACAGTATTTT	CIFRAGAYTQYF
TRBV7-8	TRBJ2-1	NA	few	TGTGCCAGCAGAACGAACAGAGCATACAATGAGCAGTTCTTC	CASRTNRAYNEQFF
TRBV29-1	TRBJ2-7	NA	NA	TGCAGCGTCGCACTAAGAGGGAGTCTCGAGCAGTACTTC	CSVALRGSLEQYF
TRBV12-3/TRBV12-4	TRBJ2-1	NA	few	TGTGCCAGTAGTCCAGGACTAACGAACGATGAGCAGTTCTTC	CASSPGLTNDEQFF
TRBV6-1	TRBJ1-5	NA	NA	TGTGCCAGCACTATCGCAGGGAACCAGCCCCAGAATTTT	CASTIAGNQPQNF
TRBV30	TRBJ2-1	TRBD2	NA	TGTGCCTGGGAGGATCTATGGGAGGGCCTTTACAATGAGCAGTTCTTC	CAWEDLWEGLYNEQFF
TRBV20-1	TRBJ2-3	TRBD2	once	TGCAGTGTTAGAGATAGCGGGAGCAGATACGCAGTATTT	CSVRDSGSRYAVF
TRBV28	TRBJ1-5	TRBD1	many	TGTGCCAGCAGCCACGGACAGGGGATTCGGAGAGGCCAGCCCCAGCATTTT	CASSHGQGIRRGQPQHF
TRBV20-1	TRBJ1-1	NA	NA	TGTAGTGCTAGAGACTGGCAAGGTAGAACTGAAGCTTTCTTT	CSARDWQGRTEAFF
TRBV5-1	TRBJ1-2	NA	few	TGCGCCAGCAGCCCAGAAGACGGCCTGCATATTAACTATGGCTACACCTTC	CASSPEDGLHINYGYTF
TRBV2	TRBJ1-1	NA	NA	TGTGCCAGCAGGGGGGTTGCAGGAACTGAAACTTTCTTT	CASRGVAGTETFF
TRBV20-1	TRBJ2-1	NA	NA	TGCAGCGTTAGTTCTTTCCGAGACCCCACCTACAATGAGCAGTTCTTC	CSVSSFRDPTYNEQFF
TRBV6-5	TRBJ2-7	TRBD1	NA	TGTGCTAGCAGTTACTCCTGGGACAGTTCCTACGAGCAGTACTTC	CASSYSWDSSYEQYF
TRBV20-1	TRBJ2-7	NA	NA	TGCAGTGGCTTAGCGGAGAATTCCTGCGACCAGTATTTC	CSGLAENSCDQYF
TRBV29-1	TRBJ1-2	NA	NA	TGTAGCATTGCCAGGGGCTATGGCTACACCTTC	CSIARGYGYTF
TRBV28	TRBJ2-1	NA	NA	TGTGCCAGCAGTTCCCTCCGGGAGATCGTGGCGAATGAGCAGTTCTTC	CASSSLREIVANEQFF
TRBV6-5	TRBJ1-1	NA	NA	TGTGCCAACAGTCTCTGTCACCAGCTGAACACTGAAGCTTTCTTT	CANSLCHQLNTEAFF
TRBV6-2/TRBV6-3	TRBJ2-2	NA	NA	TGTGCCATTAGTTACGACCGTAGTGGGGACACCGGGGAGCTGTTTTTT	CAISYDRSGDTGELFF
TRBV6-5	TRBJ2-7	NA	NA	TGTGCCAGCAGTTACCGGGGCTGCTCCTACGAGCAGTACTTC	CASSYRGCSYEQYF
TRBV6-6	TRBJ1-4	NA	NA	TGTGTCAGCAGTTCATGGGACTATGGATTTTTT	CVSSSWDYGFF
TRBV29-1	TRBJ1-1	NA	NA	TGCAACATTGGAGGAGGTGGGGGGGTTCTCACTGAAGCTTTCTTT	CNIGGGGGVLTEAFF